The source of this T cell receptor beta chain is a study of sequential checkpoint blockade in melanoma. Overall study: First-line arms were nivolumab then ipilimumab, or the reverse, randomized 1:1.

Treatment denoted: randomized to nivolumab then ipilimumab (arm A) or the reverse (arm B). No patient had prior DNA-damaging chemotherapy. Data came from immunoSEQ multiplex PCR; TCRdb stores just in-frame clones and leaves some out. The sample comprises about 20,000 clones, 82% of which are singletons, and around 50% rests with the top ten. The TCR comes from a human donor with melanoma. The material sequenced was CD8+ T cells sorted from blood (inferred from file names), taken from a patient given nivolumab and ipilimumab in sequence.

CDR3 DNA: TGTGCCAGCAGCTTCCCGGACAGCTATGGCTACACCTTC. It translates to CASSFPDSYGYTF. This chain joins TRBV11-2 and TRBJ1-2; D is perhaps TRBD1 (6 bases). Per the germline V gene, CDR1 is SGHAT and CDR2 is FQNNGV. The CDR3 is 13 residues long. Trimming stripped 3 bases from V and 4 bases from J, with 9 bases between.